The next 5 T cell receptor beta chains were all read from a single sample in a study of cytomegalovirus exposure and HLA in healthy donors. Measured with immunoSEQ multiplex PCR; TCRdb has only the in-frame clones, and not every one. The table shows roughly 130,000 clones, with approximately 90% occurring only once. The specimen was PBMCs. Receptors originate from a woman aged 30 to 39 in good health and CMV-seropositive.

The CDR3 nucleotides read TGTGCCAGCAGCTTAGGGGCGGGACAAGAGACCCAGTACTTC. It is translated as CASSLGAGQETQYF. This sequence joins TRBV7-6 and TRBJ2-5; tentatively, D is TRBD2 (6 bases). Trimming took off 1 base at V and 2 bases at J, with 8 bases between the two ends. This CDR3 spans 14 amino acids. Germline V gene lookup returns CDR1 SGHVS and CDR2 FNYEAQ.

J is TRBJ2-1 and V is TRBV7-3; the D gene is possibly TRBD1 (5 bases). From germline, CDR1 is SGHTA and CDR2 FQGTGA. Trimming took off 0 bases at V and 12 bases at J, with 12 bases between the two ends. CDR3 length: 13 amino acids. The CDR3 region has the DNA TGTGCCAGCAGCTTAACGGGGCCCCTCAGGCAGTTCTTC. It yields the protein CASSLTGPLRQFF.

This chain joins TRBV29-1 and TRBJ2-2, with D uncertain. The CDR3 runs 15 residues. Germline V gene lookup returns CDR1 SQVTM and CDR2 ANQGSEA. Trimming stripped 4 bases from V and 2 bases from J, with 14 bases between. The chain's CDR3 is CSVAESAQNTGELFF. The CDR3 DNA sequence: TGCAGCGTTGCGGAGTCGGCACAAAACACCGGGGAGCTGTTTTTT.

J is TRBJ2-6 and V is TRBV5-1; 8 bases fit TRBD1. Losses at the gene ends were 0 bases for V and 1 base for J; bases not matched to a gene: 0. The CDR3 is 16 residues long. Germline CDR1 reads SGHRS; CDR2 reads YFSETQ. The CDR3 is CASSLGQGSGANVLTF. The CDR3 bases are TGCGCCAGCAGCTTGGGACAGGGGTCTGGGGCCAACGTCCTGACTTTC. Drawing the rest from reference TRBV5-1 and TRBJ2-6, the complete variable domain is KAGVTQTPRYLIKTRGQQVTLSCSPISGHRSVSWYQQTPGQGLQFLFEYFSETQRNKGNFPGRFSGRQFSNSRSEMNVSTLELGDSALYLCASSLGQGSGANVLTFGAGSRLTVL.

The chain combines TRBV5-1 with TRBJ2-1; 7 bases are a match to TRBD1. V lost 1 base and J lost 2; bases outside the gene matches: 6. Per the germline V gene, CDR1 is SGHRS and CDR2 is YFSETQ. CDR3 length: 16 residues. Written as DNA, the CDR3 is TGCGCCAGCAGCTTGTTCGGGACAGACCCCTACAATGAGCAGTTCTTC. Amino acid sequence: CASSLFGTDPYNEQFF.